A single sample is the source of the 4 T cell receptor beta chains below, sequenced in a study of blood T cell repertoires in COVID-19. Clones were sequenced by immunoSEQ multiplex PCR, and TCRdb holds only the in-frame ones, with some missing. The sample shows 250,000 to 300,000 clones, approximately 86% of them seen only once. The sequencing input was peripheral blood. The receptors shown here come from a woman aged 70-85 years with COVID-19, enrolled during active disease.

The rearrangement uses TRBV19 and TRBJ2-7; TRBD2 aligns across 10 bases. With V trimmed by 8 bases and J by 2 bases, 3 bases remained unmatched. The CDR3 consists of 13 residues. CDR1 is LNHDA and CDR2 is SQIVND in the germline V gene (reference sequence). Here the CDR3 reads CASRAGGTYEQYF. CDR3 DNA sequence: TGTGCCAGTCGAGCGGGGGGGACCTACGAGCAGTACTTC.

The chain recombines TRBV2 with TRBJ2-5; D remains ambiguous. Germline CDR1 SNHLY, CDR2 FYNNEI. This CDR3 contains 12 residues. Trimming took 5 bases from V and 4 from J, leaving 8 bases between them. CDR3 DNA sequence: TGTGCCAGCAGTCAAGACGGAGAGACCCAGTACTTC. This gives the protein CASSQDGETQYF.

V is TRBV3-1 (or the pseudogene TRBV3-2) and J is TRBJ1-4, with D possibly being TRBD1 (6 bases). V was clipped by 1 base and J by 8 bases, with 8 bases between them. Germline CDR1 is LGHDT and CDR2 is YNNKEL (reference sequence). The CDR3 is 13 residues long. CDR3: CASSQVQGEKLFF. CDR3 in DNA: TGTGCCAGCAGCCAAGTACAGGGCGAAAAACTGTTTTTT.

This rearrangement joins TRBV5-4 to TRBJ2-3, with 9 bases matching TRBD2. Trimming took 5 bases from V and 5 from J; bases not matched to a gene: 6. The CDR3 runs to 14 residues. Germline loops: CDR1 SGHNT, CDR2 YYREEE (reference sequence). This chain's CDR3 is CASRDPSGEDTQYF. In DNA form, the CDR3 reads TGTGCCAGCAGAGACCCTAGCGGGGAAGATACGCAGTATTTT.